These 24 T cell receptor beta chains were all obtained from the same sample, sequenced in a study of T cells in Graves' hyperthyroidism and ophthalmopathy (dated by TCRdb to the late 2010s). Library method: multiplex PCR. The sequencer listed for this sample is Illumina HiSeq 2000. TCR beta CDR3 regions were amplified from RNA transcripts. A first-round RT-PCR of the TCR CDR3 used the HTBI primer set with the Qiagen OneStep RT-PCR kit. The public reads were reanalyzed by TCRdb: fastp trimming at Q25, MiXCR alignment, in-frame beta chains only. A single entry per CDR3 protein holds the most common genes and DNA from its merged rows. A total of roughly 240,000 distinct CDR3 sequences appear in this sample, around 15% of them only once. Approximately 30% of the sample is in the top ten clones. The sample taken for sequencing was blood. The receptors were sampled from a woman aged 18 to 35 with Graves' ophthalmopathy.

This clonotype appeared many times. J is TRBJ2-1 and V is TRBV6-1; TRBD2 agrees at 7 bases. V was clipped by 1 base and J by 7 bases; unmatched bases: 13. The germline V gene encodes CDR1 MNHNS and CDR2 SASEGT. The CDR3 length is 17 residues. The DNA of the CDR3 is TGTGCCAGCAGTGAAGAGGATGCGCGGGAGTCCGGGAATGAGCAGTTCTTC. It yields the protein CASSEEDARESGNEQFF.

The V call is TRBV6-1, the J call TRBJ2-7; D is possibly TRBD2 (7 bases). Trimming shortened V by 6 bases and J by 4 bases, and 16 bases separated the two germline ends. Germline V gene lookup returns CDR1 MNHNS and CDR2 SASEGT. The CDR3 loop spans 14 amino acids. Here the CDR3 DNA reads TGTGCCAGCAGCCCCGGGGGGCGGGGGTACGAGCAGTACTTC. Amino acid sequence: CASSPGGRGYEQYF.

This clonotype was seen ten or more times. The chain joins TRBV19 to TRBJ1-5; 8 positions agree with TRBD1. V lost 5 bases, J lost 2 bases, and 14 bases stayed unmatched. This CDR3 is 18 amino acids long. Germline CDR1 LNHDA, CDR2 SQIVND (reference sequence). The CDR3 DNA reads TGTGCCAGTAGTTTTACTCCGTTAGTGGGACAGGGCAATCAGCCCCAGCATTTT. This translates into CASSFTPLVGQGNQPQHF.

The chain has TRBV11-3 and TRBJ2-7, with 10 bases lining up with TRBD1. CDR1 is SGHNT and CDR2 is YENEEA in the germline V gene. This CDR3 has 13 amino acids. Trimming cost V 4 bases and J 9 bases; bases outside gene matches: 6. The CDR3 DNA reads TGTGCCAGCAGCTCCGGGACAGGGGTCGGGCAGTACTTC. This gives the protein CASSSGTGVGQYF. The full variable domain, rest sourced from reference TRBV11-3 and TRBJ2-7, is EAGVVQSPRYKIIEKKQPVAFWCNPISGHNTLYWYLQNLGQGPELLIRYENEEAVDDSQLPKDRFSAERLKGVDSTLKIQPAELGDSAVYLCASSSGTGVGQYFGPGTRLTVT.

This clonotype was seen many times. The chain uses TRBV7-2 and TRBJ2-1, with 12 bases that match TRBD2. The CDR3 sequence is 16 residues long. CDR1 and CDR2 from the germline V gene are SGHTA and FQGNSA. V gave up 1 base and J gave up 9 bases; unmatched junction bases: 7. The CDR3 protein is CASSLVTSGGSFEQFF. CDR3 DNA: TGTGCCAGCAGCTTAGTAACTAGCGGGGGGTCGTTTGAGCAGTTCTTC.

The chain employs TRBV18 and TRBJ2-1; 9 bases agree with TRBD1. There are 17 residues in the CDR3. Germline V gives CDR1 KGHSH, CDR2 LQKENI. The junction had 8 bases not matched to a gene; V was cut back by 2 bases and J by 3 bases. The CDR3 here is CASSPITGTGFYNEQFF. The CDR3 DNA sequence: TGTGCCAGCTCACCAATCACCGGGACAGGGTTCTACAATGAGCAGTTCTTC. The variable domain in full, completed from reference TRBV18 and TRBJ2-1, reads NAGVMQNPRHLVRRRGQEARLRCSPMKGHSHVYWYRQLPEEGLKFMVYLQKENIIDESGMPKERFSAEFPKEGPSILRIQQVVRGDSAAYFCASSPITGTGFYNEQFFGPGTRLTVL.

This clonotype was found many times. This chain links TRBV2 with TRBJ1-2, with unresolved D. Trimming left V 6 bases short and J 4 bases short, with 9 bases between. The CDR3 length is 12 residues. CDR1 SNHLY and CDR2 FYNNEI come from the germline V gene. The CDR3 region has the DNA TGTGCCAGCAGCCCGGAGATCTATGGCTACACCTTC. The encoded protein is CASSPEIYGYTF.

At least ten counts were recorded for this clonotype. DNA for the CDR3: TGTGCCAGCAGCTGGGCCACGGATACGCAGTATTTT. It codes for CASSWATDTQYF. V gene TRBV5-5 combines with J gene TRBJ2-3, with D unresolved. Germline CDR1 is SGHKS and CDR2 is YYEKEE (reference sequence). V dropped 3 bases and J dropped 6 bases, with 8 bases sitting between them. The CDR3 has 12 amino acids.

The chain employs TRBV9 and TRBJ1-3, with D unclear. Germline loops: CDR1 SGDLS, CDR2 YYNGEE. The CDR3 is 16 amino acids. Trimming left V 1 base short and J 4 bases short, with 15 bases between. CDR3 in amino acids: CASSVSAGMDGNTIYF. The CDR3 DNA is TGTGCCAGCAGCGTATCGGCGGGGATGGACGGAAACACCATATATTTT. The whole variable domain, filled in from reference TRBV9 and TRBJ1-3, reads DSGVTQTPKHLITATGQRVTLRCSPRSGDLSVYWYQQSLDQGLQFLIQYYNGEERAKGNILERFSAQQFPDLHSELNLSSLELGDSALYFCASSVSAGMDGNTIYFGEGSWLTVV.

This clonotype occurred many times. V gene TRBV3-1 combines with J gene TRBJ2-3; the match to TRBD2 covers 7 bases. The CDR3 covers 16 residues. Unmatched junction bases numbered 9, after V lost 4 bases and J lost 2 bases. CDR1 and CDR2 from the germline V gene are LGHDT and YNNKEL (reference sequence). CDR3: CASSPFGAGSTDTQYF. The CDR3 coding sequence is TGTGCCAGCAGCCCTTTTGGAGCGGGGTCCACAGATACGCAGTATTTT.

In its sample, this clonotype was seen many times. The chain joins TRBV19 to TRBJ2-3, with D possibly matching TRBD2 (6 bases). The CDR3 length is 13 residues. V lost 0 bases and J 5 bases, leaving 6 bases between the germline ends. The germline CDR1 and CDR2 sequences are LNHDA and SQIVND (reference sequence). The CDR3 nucleotides are TGTGCCAGTAGTATAGACGGGGGAGATACGCAGTATTTT. As protein: CASSIDGGDTQYF.

The chain employs TRBV28 and TRBJ2-7; no clear D. CDR3 size: 15 residues. V was trimmed by 6 bases and J by 0 bases, leaving 15 bases between them. Looked up from germline, CDR1 is MDHEN and CDR2 is SYDVKM. The CDR3 here is CASSQLDQLSYEQYF. The DNA for the CDR3 is TGTGCCAGCAGCCAGTTGGACCAACTCTCCTACGAGCAGTACTTC.

This clonotype was observed at least ten times. The V call is TRBV7-9, the J call TRBJ1-1, with 7 bases identical to TRBD1. CDR3 length: 14 amino acids. CDR1 and CDR2 (germline): SEHNR, FQNEAQ (reference sequence). The V gene end was trimmed by 1 base and the J gene end by 3 bases; junction bases not matched to a gene: 2. CDR3 sequence reads: CASSLGTGDTEAFF. For the CDR3, the DNA is TGTGCCAGCAGCTTAGGTACAGGGGACACTGAAGCTTTCTTT.

This chain links TRBV11-2 with TRBJ2-7; D could derive from TRBD1 or TRBD2 (7 bases each). Trimming left V 4 bases short and J 9 bases short, with 10 bases between. The V gene's germline CDR1 is SGHAT and CDR2 FQNNGV. The CDR3 totals 11 residues. The CDR3 DNA sequence: TGTGCCAGCAGCTCAGGGGGGGCGCAGTACTTC. Encoded protein: CASSSGGAQYF. Based on the CDR3 plus reference TRBV11-2 and TRBJ2-7, the full variable domain is EAGVAQSPRYKIIEKRQSVAFWCNPISGHATLYWYQQILGQGPKLLIQFQNNGVVDDSQLPKDRFSAERLKGVDSTLKIQPAKLEDSAVYLCASSSGGAQYFGPGTRLTVT.

The table lists this clonotype with many counts. DNA of the CDR3: TGTGCCAGCAGCGAGCAGGTCTCTGGGGCCAACGTCCTGACTTTC. Protein: CASSEQVSGANVLTF. The chain has TRBV4-2 and TRBJ2-6; D remains unclear. Trimming took off 5 bases at V and 0 bases at J, with 8 bases between the two ends. CDR1 is LGHNA, CDR2 YNFKEQ, per germline. The CDR3 runs 15 residues.

The V and J genes are TRBV7-9 and TRBJ2-7; TRBD1 matches at 8 bases. The CDR3 contains 14 residues. Germline CDR1 reads SEHNR; CDR2 reads FQNEAQ (reference sequence). V was clipped by 5 bases and J by 5 bases; unmatched bases: 8. Here the CDR3 reads CASSGQGAWDEQYF. The DNA of the CDR3 is TGTGCCAGCAGCGGACAGGGAGCTTGGGACGAGCAGTACTTC.

In its sample, this clonotype was seen a few times. This rearrangement joins TRBV9 to TRBJ2-1, with a possible D match to TRBD2 (5 bases). Germline V CDR1 and CDR2: SGDLS, YYNGEE. V was clipped by 0 bases and J by 1 base, with 11 bases between them. The CDR3 loop spans 16 amino acids. CDR3: CASSVASGLSYNEQFF. In DNA, the CDR3 is TGTGCCAGCAGCGTAGCTTCGGGATTGTCCTACAATGAGCAGTTCTTC.

There are many counts of this clonotype. CDR3 loop: CAWNVYPGQGGGNTIYF. CDR3 DNA: TGTGCCTGGAACGTGTACCCGGGGCAGGGAGGTGGAAACACCATATATTTT. The V call is TRBV30, the J call TRBJ1-3; D perhaps matches TRBD1 (5 bases). V was clipped by 4 bases and J by 3 bases, with 22 bases between them. This CDR3 is built from 17 residues. The germline V gene encodes CDR1 GTSNPN and CDR2 SVGIG (reference sequence).

The chain combines TRBV7-2 with TRBJ2-2, with 8 bases matching TRBD2. V lost 4 bases and J lost 4; bases outside the gene matches: 5. CDR3 length: 15 residues. Germline V gene sequence: CDR1 SGHTA, CDR2 FQGNSA. CDR3 sequence (DNA): TGTGCCAGCAGCTCCGCGGGGGGAGGCACCGGGGAGCTGTTTTTT. It translates to CASSSAGGGTGELFF.

This clonotype was recorded many times. This chain connects TRBV12-3 or TRBV12-4 to TRBJ1-1, with D tentatively TRBD1 (6 bases). The ends were cut back, 5 bases at V and 7 bases at J, with 17 bases in the middle. The CDR3 extends over 14 amino acids. The CDR3 protein is CASSPRTELGEAFF. The CDR3 bases are TGTGCCAGCAGTCCGCGGACAGAATTGGGTGAAGCTTTCTTT.

At least ten counts were recorded for this clonotype. J is TRBJ2-1 and V is TRBV7-2, with 7 bases aligning to TRBD2. This CDR3 comprises 15 residues. The V and J ends lost 5 bases and 1 base, in that order; junction bases with no gene match: 5. Germline V gene lookup returns CDR1 SGHTA and CDR2 FQGNSA. CDR3 sequence: CASSERRGSYNEQFF. The CDR3, as DNA: TGTGCCAGCAGCGAGAGGCGGGGGTCCTACAATGAGCAGTTCTTC.

The chain employs TRBV4-1 and TRBJ2-5; D gene uncertain. The CDR3 spans 15 residues. Trimming stripped 4 bases from V and 2 bases from J, with 14 bases between. Germline V gene sequence: CDR1 MGHRA, CDR2 YSYEKL. Here the CDR3 DNA reads TGCGCCAGCAGCCCTTCGGGTACTCTACAAGAGACCCAGTACTTC. Translation: CASSPSGTLQETQYF.

This clonotype was observed a handful of times. V gene TRBV20-1 combines with J gene TRBJ2-5; TRBD1 is a possible D gene (6 bases). The V end was cut by 2 bases, the J end by 5 bases, with 15 bases between. The CDR3 spans 14 residues. Germline CDR1 reads DFQATT; CDR2 reads SNEGSKA (reference sequence). The CDR3 is CSARRLGQGETQYF. The CDR3 coding sequence is TGCAGTGCTAGACGACTGGGGCAGGGGGAGACCCAGTACTTC.

This clonotype was observed a handful of times. The chain couples TRBV19 to TRBJ2-1; 7 bases are a match to TRBD2. Unmatched junction bases numbered 6, after V lost 9 bases and J lost 10 bases. There are 11 residues in the CDR3. Germline values: CDR1 LNHDA, CDR2 SQIVND (reference sequence). The CDR3 DNA reads as TGTGCCAGCACCGCTAGCGGCGAGCAGTTCTTC. Its protein is CASTASGEQFF.